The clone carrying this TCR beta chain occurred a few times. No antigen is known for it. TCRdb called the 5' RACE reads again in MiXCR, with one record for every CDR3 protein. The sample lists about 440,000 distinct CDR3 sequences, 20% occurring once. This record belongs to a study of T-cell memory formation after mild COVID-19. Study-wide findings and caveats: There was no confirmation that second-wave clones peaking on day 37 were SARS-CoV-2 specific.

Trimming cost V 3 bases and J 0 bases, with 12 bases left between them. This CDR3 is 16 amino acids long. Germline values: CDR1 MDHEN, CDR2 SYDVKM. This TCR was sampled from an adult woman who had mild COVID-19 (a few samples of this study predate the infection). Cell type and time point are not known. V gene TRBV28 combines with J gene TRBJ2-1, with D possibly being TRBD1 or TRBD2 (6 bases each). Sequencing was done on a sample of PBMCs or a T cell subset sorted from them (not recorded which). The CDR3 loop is CASSFGGFSSYNEQFF. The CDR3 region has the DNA TGTGCCAGCAGTTTCGGGGGCTTCAGCTCCTACAATGAGCAGTTCTTC.